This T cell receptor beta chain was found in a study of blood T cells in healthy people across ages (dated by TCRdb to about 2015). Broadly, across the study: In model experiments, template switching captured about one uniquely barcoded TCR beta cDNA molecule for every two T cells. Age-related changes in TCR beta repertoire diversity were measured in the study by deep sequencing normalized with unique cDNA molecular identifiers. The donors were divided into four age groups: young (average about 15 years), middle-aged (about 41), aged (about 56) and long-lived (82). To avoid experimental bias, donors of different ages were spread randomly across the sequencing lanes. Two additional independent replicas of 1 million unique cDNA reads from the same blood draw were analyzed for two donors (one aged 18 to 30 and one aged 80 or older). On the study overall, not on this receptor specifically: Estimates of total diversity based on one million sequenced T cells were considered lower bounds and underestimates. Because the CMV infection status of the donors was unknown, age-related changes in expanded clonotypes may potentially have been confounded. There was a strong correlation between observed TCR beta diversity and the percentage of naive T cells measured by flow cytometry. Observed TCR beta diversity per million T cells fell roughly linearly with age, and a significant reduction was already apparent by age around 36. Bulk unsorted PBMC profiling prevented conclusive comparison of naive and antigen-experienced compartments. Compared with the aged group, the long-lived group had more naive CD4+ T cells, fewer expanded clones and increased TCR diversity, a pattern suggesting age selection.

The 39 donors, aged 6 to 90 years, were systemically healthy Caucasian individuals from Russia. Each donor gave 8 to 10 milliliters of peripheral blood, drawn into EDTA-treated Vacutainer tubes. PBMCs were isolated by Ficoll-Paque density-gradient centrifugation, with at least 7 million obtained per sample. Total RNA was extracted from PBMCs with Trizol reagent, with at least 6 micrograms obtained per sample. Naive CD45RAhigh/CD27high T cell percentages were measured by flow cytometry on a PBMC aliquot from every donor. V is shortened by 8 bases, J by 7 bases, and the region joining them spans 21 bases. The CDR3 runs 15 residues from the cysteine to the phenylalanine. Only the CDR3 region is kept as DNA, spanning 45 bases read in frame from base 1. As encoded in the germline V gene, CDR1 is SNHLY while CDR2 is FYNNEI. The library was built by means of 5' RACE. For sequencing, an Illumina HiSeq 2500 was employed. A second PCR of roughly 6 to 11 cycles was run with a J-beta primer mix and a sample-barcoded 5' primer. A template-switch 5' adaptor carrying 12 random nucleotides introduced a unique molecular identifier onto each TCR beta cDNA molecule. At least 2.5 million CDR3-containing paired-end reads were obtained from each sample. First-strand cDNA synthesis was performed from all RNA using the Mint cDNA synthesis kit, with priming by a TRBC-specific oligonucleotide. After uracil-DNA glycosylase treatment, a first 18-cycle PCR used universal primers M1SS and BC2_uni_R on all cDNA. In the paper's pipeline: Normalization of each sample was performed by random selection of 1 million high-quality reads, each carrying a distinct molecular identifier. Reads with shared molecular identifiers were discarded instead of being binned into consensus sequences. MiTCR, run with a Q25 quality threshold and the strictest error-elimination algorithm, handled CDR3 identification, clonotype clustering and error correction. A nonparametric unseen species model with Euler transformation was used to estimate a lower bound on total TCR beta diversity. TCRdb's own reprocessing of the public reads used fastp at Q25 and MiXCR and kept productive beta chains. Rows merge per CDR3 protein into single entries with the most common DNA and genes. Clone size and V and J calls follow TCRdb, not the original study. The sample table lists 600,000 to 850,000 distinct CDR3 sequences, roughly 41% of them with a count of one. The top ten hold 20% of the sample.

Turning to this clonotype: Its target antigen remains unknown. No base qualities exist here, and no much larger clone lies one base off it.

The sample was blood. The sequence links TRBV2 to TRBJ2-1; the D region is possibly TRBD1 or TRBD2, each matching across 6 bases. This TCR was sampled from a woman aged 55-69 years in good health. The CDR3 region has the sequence CASASHPRGRNEQFF. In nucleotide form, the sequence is TGTGCCAGCGCTAGCCACCCCCGGGGGCGGAATGAGCAGTTCTTC.